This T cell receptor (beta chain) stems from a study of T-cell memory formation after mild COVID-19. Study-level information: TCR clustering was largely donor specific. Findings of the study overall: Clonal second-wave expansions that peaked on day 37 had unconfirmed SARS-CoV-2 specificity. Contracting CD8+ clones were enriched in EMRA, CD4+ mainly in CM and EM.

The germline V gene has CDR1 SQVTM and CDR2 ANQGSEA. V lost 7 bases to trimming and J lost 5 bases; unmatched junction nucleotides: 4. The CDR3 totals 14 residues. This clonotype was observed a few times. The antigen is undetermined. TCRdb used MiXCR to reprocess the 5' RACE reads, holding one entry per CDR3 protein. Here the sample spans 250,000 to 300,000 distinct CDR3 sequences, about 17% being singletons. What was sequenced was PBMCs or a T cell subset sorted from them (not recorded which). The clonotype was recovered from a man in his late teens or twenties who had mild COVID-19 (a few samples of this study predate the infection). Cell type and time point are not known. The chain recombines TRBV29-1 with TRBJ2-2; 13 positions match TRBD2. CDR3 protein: CSARGLAGTGELFF. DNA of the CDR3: TGCAGCGCCCGGGGACTAGCGGGAACCGGGGAGCTGTTTTTT.